Listed below are T cell receptor beta chains from one sample, sequenced in a study of T cells in Graves' hyperthyroidism and ophthalmopathy. TCRdb called the multiplex PCR reads again in MiXCR, with one record for every CDR3 protein. Here the sample spans under 400,000 distinct CDR3 sequences, approximately 13% being singletons. Specimen: blood. Receptors were obtained from a woman between 18 and 29 years old with Graves' hyperthyroidism. CDR3s include the opening cysteine and the closing phenylalanine or tryptophan. A D gene is named only where the DNA matches it firmly. The listing skips clone size in some rows; elsewhere it reads once, few, many or a size class.

TRBJ2-3,14,few,TRBV10-1,-,CASSEGVIGDTQYF,TGCGCCAGCAGTGAAGGGGTGATAGGAGATACGCAGTATTTT
TRBJ2-5,15,few,TRBV20-1,TRBD2,CSAKGLAGGRKTQYF,TGCAGTGCCAAAGGACTAGCGGGGGGGCGAAAGACCCAGTACTTC
TRBJ2-3,14,-,TRBV6-2/TRBV6-3,TRBD2,CATKRRGNTDTQYF,TGTGCCACTAAGCGGCGGGGGAACACAGATACGCAGTATTTT
TRBJ2-2,17,many,TRBV9,TRBD2,CASSVGGGALGTGELFF,TGTGCCAGCAGCGTAGGCGGGGGGGCCCTAGGGACCGGGGAGCTGTTTTTT
TRBJ1-4,15,-,TRBV7-2,TRBD1,CASSAWTGVNEKLFF,TGTGCCAGCAGCGCTTGGACAGGGGTTAATGAAAAACTGTTTTTT
TRBJ1-1,13,-,TRBV14,TRBD1,CASSQQGQGEAFF,TGTGCCAGCAGCCAGCAGGGACAGGGCGAAGCTTTCTTT
TRBJ2-3,14,many,TRBV7-3,TRBD1,CASSLGQGADTQYF,TGTGCCAGCAGCCTTGGACAGGGGGCAGATACGCAGTATTTT
TRBJ1-5,14,many,TRBV9,-,CASSPGGGNQPQHF,TGTGCCAGCTCCCCTGGTGGGGGGAATCAGCCCCAGCATTTT
TRBJ1-1,13,many,TRBV5-1,-,CASWDQEETEAFF,TGCGCCAGCTGGGACCAGGAAGAGACTGAAGCTTTCTTT
TRBJ1-2,15,-,TRBV6-2/TRBV6-3,TRBD1,CASSLIPGQGYGYTF,TGTGCCAGCAGCTTAATCCCGGGACAGGGCTATGGCTACACCTTC
TRBJ1-1,13,many,TRBV12-3/TRBV12-4,-,CASSLTPPTEAFF,TGTGCCAGCAGTTTAACCCCCCCGACTGAAGCTTTCTTT
TRBJ1-1,13,-,TRBV19,-,CASSIPGDAEAFF,TGTGCCAGTAGTATACCCGGGGACGCTGAAGCTTTCTTT
TRBJ2-5,13,many,TRBV6-2/TRBV6-3,-,CASSPPGSWDQYF,TGTGCCAGCAGTCCTCCGGGGTCCTGGGACCAGTACTTC
TRBJ2-7,11,-,TRBV20-1,-,CSATPGYEQYF,TGCAGTGCTACACCGGGGTACGAGCAGTACTTC
TRBJ2-2,15,few,TRBV3-1,-,CASSLSRLLTGELFF,TGTGCCAGCAGCCTGTCCAGACTGCTTACCGGGGAGCTGTTTTTT
TRBJ1-2,15,-,TRBV6-9,-,CASSYSGGGGYGYTF,TGTGCCAGCAGTTATTCCGGGGGGGGTGGCTATGGCTACACCTTC
TRBJ2-2,15,many,TRBV27,TRBD2,CASSLNGLGTGELFF,TGTGCCAGCAGTTTAAATGGACTAGGCACCGGGGAGCTGTTTTTT
TRBJ1-2,14,-,TRBV29-1,-,CSVLFRTVSSGYTF,TGCAGCGTTCTTTTCCGGACAGTTTCGTCTGGCTACACCTTC
TRBJ2-3,13,-,TRBV2,TRBD2,CASRGLAGVTQYF,TGTGCCAGCAGGGGACTAGCGGGGGTCACGCAGTATTTT
TRBJ1-1,15,many,TRBV2,TRBD1,CASSDPTGGNTEAFF,TGTGCCAGCAGTGATCCCACAGGGGGGAACACTGAAGCTTTCTTT